This is a list of T cell receptor beta chains from one sample in a study of blood T cell repertoires in COVID-19. Measured with immunoSEQ multiplex PCR; TCRdb has only the in-frame clones, and not every one. The data hold over 30,000 clones, with about 91% observed a single time. The specimen sequenced was peripheral blood. These receptors all come from a woman between 65 and 79 years old with active COVID-19. CDR3s include the opening cysteine and the closing phenylalanine or tryptophan. A D gene is named only where the DNA matches it firmly. Part of the rows lack a size; the others show once, few, many or a class for expanded clones.

>TRBV5-1|.|.|TRBJ2-2
CASRAAGDETGELFF
TGCGCCAGCAGAGCCGCAGGGGACGAGACCGGGGAGCTGTTTTTT
>TRBV30|.|TRBD1|TRBJ1-1
CACRTGNSNTQAFF
TGTGCCTGCCGGACAGGTAACTCTAACACCCAAGCTTTCTTT
>TRBV28|medium-sized|.|TRBJ2-7
CASSSTGNQQYF
TGTGCCAGCAGTTCGACTGGAAATCAGCAGTACTTC
>TRBV30|.|.|TRBJ1-1
CAWSVLYGDTEAFF
TGTGCCTGGAGTGTTTTATATGGAGACACTGAAGCTTTCTTT
>TRBV10-3|.|TRBD1|TRBJ1-4
CAISTGTNEKLFF
TGTGCCATCTCGACAGGGACTAATGAAAAACTGTTTTTT
>TRBV5-1|.|TRBD1|TRBJ2-5
CASSLNTGGETQYF
TGCGCCAGCAGCTTGAATACAGGGGGTGAGACCCAGTACTTC
>TRBV5-1|once|TRBD2|TRBJ2-3
CASSTSLATSTDTQYF
TGCGCCAGCAGCACCTCACTAGCGACTAGCACAGATACGCAGTATTTT
>TRBV6-2/TRBV6-3|.|TRBD1|TRBJ1-1
CASSYLGQGEAFF
TGTGCCAGCAGTTACTTGGGACAGGGTGAAGCTTTCTTT
>TRBV7-2|once|.|TRBJ2-7
CASSLAHGSYEQYF
TGTGCCAGCAGCTTAGCGCACGGGTCCTACGAGCAGTACTTC
>TRBV19|once|.|TRBJ1-5
CASRMGGIYSNQPQHF
TGTGCCAGTAGGATGGGGGGAATCTATAGCAATCAGCCCCAGCATTTT
>TRBV19|.|TRBD1|TRBJ1-3
CASSTGGSGNTIYF
TGTGCCAGTTCGACAGGGGGCTCTGGAAACACCATATATTTT
>TRBV6-4|.|.|TRBJ2-1
CASSEGSLDSNEQFF
TGTGCCAGCAGTGAGGGGTCGTTGGACTCAAATGAGCAGTTCTTC
>TRBV28|few|TRBD1|TRBJ1-5
CASSPPSGQGQPQHF
TGTGCCAGCAGTCCCCCGTCGGGACAGGGCCAGCCCCAGCATTTT
>TRBV4-2|.|TRBD2|TRBJ2-3
CASSQDFGSRAGAVDTQYF
TGTGCCAGCAGCCAAGATTTTGGTTCGCGAGCGGGGGCGGTAGATACGCAGTATTTT
>TRBV5-8|.|TRBD2|TRBJ2-3
CASSLRAGGGTDTQYF
TGTGCCAGCAGCTTGCGTGCGGGGGGAGGGACAGATACGCAGTATTTT
>TRBV6-5|once|.|TRBJ2-1
CASRTPGLTYNEQFF
TGTGCCAGCAGGACTCCGGGACTGACCTACAATGAGCAGTTCTTC
>TRBV11-3|.|.|TRBJ1-6
CASSRSYNSPLHF
TGTGCCAGCAGCCGCTCCTATAATTCACCCCTCCACTTT
>TRBV6-6|.|.|TRBJ2-7
CASSYEVGGYEQYF
TGTGCCAGCAGTTATGAGGTCGGGGGCTACGAGCAGTACTTC
>TRBV9|.|TRBD2|TRBJ2-5
CASSVASGTSGGVQETQYF
TGTGCCAGCAGCGTAGCCTCCGGGACTAGCGGGGGGGTCCAAGAGACCCAGTACTTC
>TRBV24-1|.|TRBD1|TRBJ2-5
CATSAPTGDGETQYF
TGTGCCACCAGTGCCCCGACAGGGGACGGCGAGACCCAGTACTTC
>TRBV3-1/TRBV3-2|.|.|TRBJ1-3
CASSLRGTGNTIYF
TGTGCCAGCAGCCTCAGGGGAACTGGAAACACCATATATTTT
>TRBV27|few|.|TRBJ1-2
CASREGGLSYTF
TGTGCCAGCAGGGAGGGAGGCCTTAGCTACACCTTC
>TRBV29-1|.|TRBD1|TRBJ2-3
CSVVRDRATDTQYF
TGCAGCGTTGTAAGGGACAGGGCTACAGATACGCAGTATTTT
>TRBV3-1/TRBV3-2|once|TRBD1|TRBJ2-7
CASRRDRVDEQYF
TGTGCCAGCAGGCGGGACAGGGTCGACGAGCAGTACTTC
>TRBV29-1|.|.|TRBJ1-2
CSVEQSPGLGGGYTF
TGCAGCGTTGAACAGTCGCCAGGGCTTGGTGGTGGCTACACCTTC
>TRBV7-9|.|.|TRBJ2-3
CASSLSKRRSTDTQYF
TGTGCCAGCAGCTTAAGTAAGCGGAGAAGCACAGATACGCAGTATTTT
>TRBV7-8|.|.|TRBJ2-1
CASSLAVSLEQFF
TGTGCCAGCAGCTTAGCCGTCTCCCTGGAGCAGTTCTTC
>TRBV19|.|TRBD1|TRBJ1-4
CASSITSPGQGFGKLFF
TGTGCCAGTAGTATAACGTCACCGGGACAGGGATTCGGAAAACTGTTTTTT
>TRBV6-6|.|TRBD2|TRBJ2-2
CASSHPAGGNTGELFF
TGTGCCAGCAGTCACCCAGCGGGGGGGAACACCGGGGAGCTGTTTTTT
>TRBV7-6|.|.|TRBJ2-5
CASSPGTGSSQYF
TGTGCCAGCAGCCCCGGTACAGGTAGTTCCCAGTACTTC
>TRBV30|.|.|TRBJ2-7
CAWMRSVGYEQYF
TGTGCCTGGATGAGGTCCGTCGGGTACGAGCAGTACTTC
>TRBV6-5|.|.|TRBJ1-1
CASKQPPYEAFF
TGTGCCAGCAAACAGCCACCCTATGAAGCTTTCTTT
>TRBV30|.|.|TRBJ1-6
CAWSLPQSGNSPLHF
TGTGCCTGGAGTCTTCCCCAATCGGGTAATTCACCCCTCCACTTT
>TRBV18|.|TRBD2|TRBJ2-1
CASSPWRLAGGYNEQFF
TGTGCCAGCTCACCATGGAGACTAGCGGGGGGCTACAATGAGCAGTTCTTC
>TRBV2|.|TRBD1|TRBJ1-1
CASSGVTGPEAFF
TGTGCCAGCAGTGGAGTGACAGGGCCTGAAGCTTTCTTT
>TRBV7-3|.|TRBD1|TRBJ1-2
CASSPGQSYGYTF
TGTGCCAGCAGCCCGGGACAGAGCTATGGCTACACCTTC
>TRBV7-8|.|.|TRBJ2-3
CASSGHLGDTQYF
TGTGCCAGCAGCGGGCACCTGGGAGATACGCAGTATTTT
>TRBV11-1|.|.|TRBJ1-1
CASSHTGTEAFF
TGTGCCAGCAGCCACACGGGCACTGAAGCTTTCTTT
>TRBV19|.|TRBD1|TRBJ2-5
CASSSGQQETQYF
TGTGCCAGTAGTTCGGGACAGCAAGAGACCCAGTACTTC
>TRBV19|.|TRBD1|TRBJ2-1
CASTPGGGDSYNEQFF
TGTGCCAGTACCCCAGGGGGTGGCGACTCCTACAATGAGCAGTTCTTC
>TRBV7-2|.|.|TRBJ2-7
CASRPNSGYEQYF
TGTGCCAGCCGCCCAAACAGTGGGTACGAGCAGTACTTC
>TRBV7-8|.|TRBD1|TRBJ2-3
CASSSTGTGKRLRTDTQYF
TGTGCCAGCAGCTCTACTGGGACAGGGAAAAGGTTAAGGACAGATACGCAGTATTTT
>TRBV14|once|.|TRBJ2-5
CASSQQSETQYF
TGTGCCAGCAGCCAACAGTCTGAGACCCAGTACTTC
>TRBV7-8|few|TRBD2|TRBJ2-1
CASSFAGGNEQFF
TGTGCCAGCAGCTTTGCGGGGGGAAATGAGCAGTTCTTC
>TRBV29-1|.|.|TRBJ2-3
CSVSGLTDTQYF
TGCAGCGTCTCTGGACTAACAGATACGCAGTATTTT